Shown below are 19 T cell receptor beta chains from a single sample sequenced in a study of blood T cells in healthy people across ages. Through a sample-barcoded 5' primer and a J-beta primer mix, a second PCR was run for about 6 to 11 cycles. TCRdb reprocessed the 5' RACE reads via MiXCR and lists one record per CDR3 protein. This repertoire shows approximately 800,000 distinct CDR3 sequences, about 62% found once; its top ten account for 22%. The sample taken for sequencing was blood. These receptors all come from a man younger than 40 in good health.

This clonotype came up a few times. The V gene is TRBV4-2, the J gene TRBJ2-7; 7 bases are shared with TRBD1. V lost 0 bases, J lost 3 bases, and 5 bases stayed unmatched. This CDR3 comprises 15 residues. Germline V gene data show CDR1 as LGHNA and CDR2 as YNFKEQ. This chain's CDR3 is CASSQDRGDSYEQYF. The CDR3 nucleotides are TGTGCCAGCAGCCAAGATCGAGGGGACAGCTACGAGCAGTACTTC.

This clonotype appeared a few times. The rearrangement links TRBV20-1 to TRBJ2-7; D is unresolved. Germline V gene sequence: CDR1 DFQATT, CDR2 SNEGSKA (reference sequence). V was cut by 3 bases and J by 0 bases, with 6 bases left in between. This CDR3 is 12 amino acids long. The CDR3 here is CSASTGSYEQYF. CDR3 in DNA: TGCAGTGCTAGTACCGGCTCCTACGAGCAGTACTTC.

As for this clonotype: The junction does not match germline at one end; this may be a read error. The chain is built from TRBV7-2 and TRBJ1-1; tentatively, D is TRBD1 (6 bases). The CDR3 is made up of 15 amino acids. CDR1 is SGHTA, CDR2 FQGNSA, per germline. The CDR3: CASSLYPPGATGAFF. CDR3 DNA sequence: TGTGCCAGCAGCTTATATCCCCCGGGGGCGACTGGAGCTTTCTTT.

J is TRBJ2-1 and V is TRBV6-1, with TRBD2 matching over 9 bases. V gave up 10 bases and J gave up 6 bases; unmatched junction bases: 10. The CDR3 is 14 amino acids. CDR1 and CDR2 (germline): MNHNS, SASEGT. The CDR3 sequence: CATGLAGFSNEQFF. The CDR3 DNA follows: TGTGCCACCGGTCTAGCGGGATTTTCCAATGAGCAGTTCTTC.

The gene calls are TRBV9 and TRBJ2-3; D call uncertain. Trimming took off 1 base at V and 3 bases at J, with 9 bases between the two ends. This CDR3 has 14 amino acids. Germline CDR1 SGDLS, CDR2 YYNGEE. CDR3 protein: CASSVQRVTDTQYF. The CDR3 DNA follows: TGTGCCAGCAGCGTACAGCGAGTGACAGATACGCAGTATTTT.

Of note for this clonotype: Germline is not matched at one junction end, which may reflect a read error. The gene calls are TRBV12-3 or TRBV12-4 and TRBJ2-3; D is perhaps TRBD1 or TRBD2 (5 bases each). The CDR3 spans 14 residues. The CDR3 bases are TGTGCCAGCAGTTTCAGAGGGACCGCAGATGCGCAGTATTTT. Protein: CASSFRGTADAQYF.

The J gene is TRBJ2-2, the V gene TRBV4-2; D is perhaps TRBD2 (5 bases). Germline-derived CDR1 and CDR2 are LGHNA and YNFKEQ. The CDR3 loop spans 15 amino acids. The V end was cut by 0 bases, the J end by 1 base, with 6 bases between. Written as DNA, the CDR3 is TGTGCCAGCAGCCAAGACCGGGAGAACACCGGGGAGCTGTTTTTT. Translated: CASSQDRENTGELFF.

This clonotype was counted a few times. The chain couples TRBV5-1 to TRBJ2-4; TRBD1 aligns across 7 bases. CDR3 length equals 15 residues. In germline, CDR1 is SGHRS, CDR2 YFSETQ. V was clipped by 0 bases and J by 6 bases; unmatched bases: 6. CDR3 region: CASSLETGDGNIQYF. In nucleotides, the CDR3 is TGCGCCAGCAGCTTGGAAACAGGGGATGGAAACATTCAGTACTTC.

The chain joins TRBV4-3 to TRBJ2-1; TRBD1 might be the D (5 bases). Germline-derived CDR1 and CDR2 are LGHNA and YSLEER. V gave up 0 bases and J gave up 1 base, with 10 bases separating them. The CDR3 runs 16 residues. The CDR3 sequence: CASSQDPGRSYNEQFF. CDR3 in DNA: TGCGCCAGCAGCCAAGACCCAGGGCGATCCTACAATGAGCAGTTCTTC.

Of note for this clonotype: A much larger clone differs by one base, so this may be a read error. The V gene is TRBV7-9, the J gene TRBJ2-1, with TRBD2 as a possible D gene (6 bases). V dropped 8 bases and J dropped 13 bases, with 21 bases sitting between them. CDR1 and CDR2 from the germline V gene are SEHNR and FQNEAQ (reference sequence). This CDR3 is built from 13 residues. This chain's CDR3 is CASSRWGEETQFF. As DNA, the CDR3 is TGTGCCAGCTCCCGGTGGGGGGAAGAGACCCAGTTCTTC.

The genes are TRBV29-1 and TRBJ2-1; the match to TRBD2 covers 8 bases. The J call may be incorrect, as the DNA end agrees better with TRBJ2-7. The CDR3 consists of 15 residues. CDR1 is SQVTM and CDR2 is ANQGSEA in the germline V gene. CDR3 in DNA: TGCAGCGTTCCTGGGCGGGGGGTTTCCTACAATGAGCAGTACTTC. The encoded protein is CSVPGRGVSYNEQYF.

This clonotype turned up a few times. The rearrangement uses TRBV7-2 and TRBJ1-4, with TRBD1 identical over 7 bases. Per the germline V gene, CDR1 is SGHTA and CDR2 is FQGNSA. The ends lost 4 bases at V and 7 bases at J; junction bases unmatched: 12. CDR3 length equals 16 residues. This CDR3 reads CASSSNMQGVGEKLFF. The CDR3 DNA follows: TGTGCCAGCAGCTCAAATATGCAGGGGGTCGGTGAAAAACTGTTTTTT. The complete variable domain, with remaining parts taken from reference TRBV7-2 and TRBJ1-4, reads GAGVSQSPSNKVTEKGKDVELRCDPISGHTALYWYRQSLGQGLEFLIYFQGNSAPDKSGLPSDRFSAERTGGSVSTLTIQRTQQEDSAVYLCASSSNMQGVGEKLFFGSGTQLSVL.

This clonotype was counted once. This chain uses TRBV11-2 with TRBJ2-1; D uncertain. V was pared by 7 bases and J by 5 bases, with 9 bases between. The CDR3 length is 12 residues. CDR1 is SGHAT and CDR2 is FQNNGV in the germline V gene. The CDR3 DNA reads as TGTGCCAGCACCCAGTTCGACAATGAGCAGTTCTTC. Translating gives CASTQFDNEQFF.

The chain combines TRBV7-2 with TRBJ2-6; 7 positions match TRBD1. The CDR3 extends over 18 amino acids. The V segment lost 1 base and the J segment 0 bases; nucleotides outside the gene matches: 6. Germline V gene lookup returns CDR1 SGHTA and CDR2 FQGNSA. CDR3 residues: CASSLVAGGISGANVLTF. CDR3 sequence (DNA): TGTGCCAGCAGCTTAGTGGCAGGGGGAATCTCTGGGGCCAACGTCCTGACTTTC.

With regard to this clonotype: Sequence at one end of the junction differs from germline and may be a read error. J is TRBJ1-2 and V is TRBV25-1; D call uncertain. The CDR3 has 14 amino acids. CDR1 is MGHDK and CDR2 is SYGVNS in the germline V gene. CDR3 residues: CASSTDTQLYGYTF. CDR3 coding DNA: TGTGCCAGCAGCACCGACACTCAGCTCTATGGTTACACCTTC.

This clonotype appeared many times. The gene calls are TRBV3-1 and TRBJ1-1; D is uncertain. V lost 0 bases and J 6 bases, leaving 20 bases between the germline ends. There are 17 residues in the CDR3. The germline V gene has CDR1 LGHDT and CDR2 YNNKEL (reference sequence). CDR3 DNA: TGTGCCAGCAGCCAAGATCCCGACTCCACAACAGAGCCTGAAGCTTTCTTT. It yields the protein CASSQDPDSTTEPEAFF.

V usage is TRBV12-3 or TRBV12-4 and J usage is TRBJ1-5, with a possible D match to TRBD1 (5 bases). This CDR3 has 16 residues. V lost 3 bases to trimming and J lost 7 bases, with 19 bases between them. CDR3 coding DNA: TGTGCCAGCAGTTTTGGAGGACATTTGGCTGGACAGCCCCAGCATTTT. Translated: CASSFGGHLAGQPQHF.

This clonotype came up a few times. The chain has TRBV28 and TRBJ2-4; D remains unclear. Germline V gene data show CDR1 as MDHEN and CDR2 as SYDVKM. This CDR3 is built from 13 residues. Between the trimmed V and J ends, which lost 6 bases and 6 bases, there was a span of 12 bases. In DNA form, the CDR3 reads TGTGCCAGCAGCAGGACGTTGGGAAACATTCAGTACTTC. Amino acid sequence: CASSRTLGNIQYF.

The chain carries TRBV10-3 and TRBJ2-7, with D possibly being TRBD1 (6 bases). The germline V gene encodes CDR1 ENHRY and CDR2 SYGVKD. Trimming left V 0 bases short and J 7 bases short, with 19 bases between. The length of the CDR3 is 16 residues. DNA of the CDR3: TGTGCCATCAGTGAGTCGTACAGGGACCTTAACTCTGAGCAGTACTTC. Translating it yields CAISESYRDLNSEQYF.